This T cell receptor (beta chain) originates from a study of control samples from healthy donors and cancer patients. The CDR3 is 16 residues long. The V gene's germline CDR1 is GTSNPN and CDR2 SVGIG (reference sequence). Unmatched junction bases numbered 11, after V lost 1 base and J lost 6 bases. This table comes from immunoSEQ multiplex PCR, and its TCRdb copy is limited to in-frame clones, with some not included. This table has about 150,000 clones, over 90% appearing once. The origin of this receptor is a middle-aged man in good health. What was sequenced was blood. V gene TRBV30 combines with J gene TRBJ2-3; TRBD1 matches 9 bases. The CDR3: CAWSALGTGNRDTQYF. The DNA for the CDR3 is TGTGCCTGGAGTGCACTAGGGACAGGGAATAGGGATACGCAGTATTTT.